The 18 T cell receptor beta chains below were found in one sample sequenced in a study of blood T cell repertoires in COVID-19. Clones were sequenced by immunoSEQ multiplex PCR, and TCRdb holds only the in-frame ones, with some missing. The table shows 200,000 to 250,000 clones, with roughly 85% occurring only once. Sequencing was done on a sample of PBMCs or T cells enriched from blood (not recorded which). All receptors derive from a woman aged 40 to 50 with acute COVID-19.

The chain links TRBV9 to TRBJ2-5; 9 positions agree with TRBD2. CDR3 size: 12 residues. The germline V gene encodes CDR1 SGDLS and CDR2 YYNGEE. The junction had 4 bases not matched to a gene; V was cut back by 4 bases and J by 9 bases. CDR3 in amino acids: CASSPLAGAQYF. The CDR3 DNA reads as TGTGCCAGCAGCCCATTAGCGGGAGCCCAGTACTTC.

V usage is TRBV7-9 and J usage is TRBJ2-3, with TRBD1 matching over 8 bases. The CDR3 extends over 14 amino acids. The ends lost 5 bases at V and 5 bases at J; junction bases unmatched: 6. Germline assignment: CDR1 SEHNR and CDR2 FQNEAQ (reference sequence). CDR3 region: CASSIGQGKDTQYF. CDR3 coding DNA: TGTGCCAGCAGCATTGGACAGGGAAAAGATACGCAGTATTTT.

This rearrangement joins TRBV18 to TRBJ2-2; weak D call: TRBD2 (5 bases). With 1 base removed from V and 2 bases from J, the gap between germline ends came to 8 bases. Germline V gives CDR1 KGHSH, CDR2 LQKENI. The CDR3 is 15 amino acids. In DNA, the CDR3 is TGTGCCAGCTCACCACGAGCGGTAAACACCGGGGAGCTGTTTTTT. Protein product: CASSPRAVNTGELFF. Full variable domain (remainder filled in from reference TRBV18 and TRBJ2-2): NAGVMQNPRHLVRRRGQEARLRCSPMKGHSHVYWYRQLPEEGLKFMVYLQKENIIDESGMPKERFSAEFPKEGPSILRIQQVVRGDSAAYFCASSPRAVNTGELFFGEGSRLTVL.

The J gene is TRBJ1-2, the V gene TRBV2; 11 bases match TRBD1. The CDR3 spans 16 residues. The germline V gene has CDR1 SNHLY and CDR2 FYNNEI. The junction had 6 bases not matched to a gene; V was cut back by 0 bases and J by 6 bases. CDR3 residues: CASSEAYGDRGNGYTF. CDR3 in DNA: TGTGCCAGCAGTGAAGCTTATGGGGACAGGGGGAATGGCTACACCTTC.

The chain combines TRBV11-3 with TRBJ1-1; D is ambiguous. Trimming took off 0 bases at V and 8 bases at J, with 13 bases between the two ends. The CDR3 runs to 14 residues. The germline gives CDR1 SGHNT, CDR2 YENEEA. The CDR3 reads CASSLELWSSEAFF. Here the CDR3 DNA reads TGTGCCAGCAGCTTAGAGCTGTGGAGTTCCGAAGCTTTCTTT.

This clone has a single count. The chain recombines TRBV28 with TRBJ1-1, with 7 nucleotides matching TRBD1. Germline trimming cut 5 bases from V and 6 bases from J; bases unmatched to any gene: 6. This CDR3 spans 13 amino acids. The germline gives CDR1 MDHEN, CDR2 SYDVKM. The CDR3 spells CASSEQGRPEAFF. CDR3 DNA: TGTGCCAGCAGTGAACAGGGGCGCCCTGAAGCTTTCTTT.

The chain joins TRBV11-3 to TRBJ1-6; 10 nucleotides match TRBD1. Trimming took 5 bases from V and 7 from J; bases not matched to a gene: 5. Germline CDR1 and CDR2: SGHNT and YENEEA. This CDR3 contains 15 residues. As DNA, the CDR3 is TGTGCCAGCAGCGGCGGGACAGGGGACAATTCACCCCTCCACTTT. Translation gives CASSGGTGDNSPLHF.

This clone was picked up a small number of times. The CDR3, as DNA: TGTGCCAGCGGTATCTTGCTGGGAGCCCATGGAAACACCATATATTTT. This encodes CASGILLGAHGNTIYF. The chain employs TRBV28 and TRBJ1-3; no firm D call. Trimming removed 8 bases from V and 3 bases from J, with 20 bases in between. CDR3 length: 16 amino acids. Germline V gives CDR1 MDHEN, CDR2 SYDVKM.

This clone was recorded a few times. The chain uses TRBV7-9 and TRBJ2-2, with a weak D call TRBD1 (5 bases). This CDR3 comprises 16 residues. Per the germline V gene, CDR1 is SEHNR and CDR2 is FQNEAQ (reference sequence). Trimming took off 3 bases at V and 0 bases at J, with 11 bases between the two ends. The CDR3 spells CASSFFRDSNTGELFF. CDR3 DNA: TGTGCCAGCAGCTTCTTCAGGGATTCGAACACCGGGGAGCTGTTTTTT.

This chain connects TRBV7-6 to TRBJ2-7, with 7 bases identical to TRBD1. The germline gives CDR1 SGHVS, CDR2 FNYEAQ. CDR3 length: 14 amino acids. J gave up 2 bases and V 4 bases, and 5 bases lay outside the gene matches. The chain's CDR3 is CASSSTGQTYEQYF. The CDR3 DNA reads as TGTGCCAGCAGCTCGACAGGGCAAACCTACGAGCAGTACTTC.

This chain links TRBV15 with TRBJ2-7; the D gene is possibly TRBD2 (5 bases). Germline V gene sequence: CDR1 LNHNV, CDR2 YYDKDF (reference sequence). CDR3 length equals 14 residues. V dropped 0 bases and J dropped 9 bases, with 15 bases sitting between them. The CDR3 bases are TGTGCCACCAGCAGAGATCGTGCAAATGAGGGGCAGTACTTC. Translated: CATSRDRANEGQYF.

This chain joins TRBV15 and TRBJ2-1, with TRBD1 identical over 7 bases. CDR1 LNHNV and CDR2 YYDKDF come from the germline V gene (reference sequence). After removal of 6 bases from V and 2 bases from J, the junction contained 4 bases not matched to a gene. This CDR3 contains 14 residues. CDR3: CATRNRGTYNEQFF. The CDR3 nucleotides are TGTGCCACCAGAAACAGGGGTACCTACAATGAGCAGTTCTTC.

This clone was picked up a small number of times. The chain links TRBV7-9 to TRBJ1-2; 7 bases agree with TRBD1. The trim removed 5 bases at V and 4 bases at J, leaving 4 bases unmatched. Per germline, CDR1 SEHNR and CDR2 FQNEAQ (reference sequence). The length of the CDR3 is 13 residues. This CDR3 is CASSVGQIYGYTF. The DNA of the CDR3 is TGTGCCAGCAGCGTGGGACAGATCTATGGCTACACCTTC. The full variable domain, its missing parts supplied by reference TRBV7-9 and TRBJ1-2, is DTGVSQNPRHKITKRGQNVTFRCDPISEHNRLYWYRQTLGQGPEFLTYFQNEAQLEKSRLLSDRFSAERPKGSFSTLEIQRTEQGDSAMYLCASSVGQIYGYTFGSGTRLTVV.

The rearrangement joins TRBV6-6 to TRBJ2-7; D is unclear. This CDR3 comprises 13 residues. V gave up 0 bases and J gave up 2 bases, with 5 bases separating them. CDR1 MNHNY and CDR2 SVGAGI come from the germline V gene (reference sequence). The CDR3 loop reads CASSYSSTYEQYF. The DNA of the CDR3 is TGTGCCAGCAGTTACTCGAGCACCTACGAGCAGTACTTC.

The chain employs TRBV6-5 and TRBJ2-7; TRBD1 aligns across 7 bases. V dropped 0 bases and J dropped 2; count of bases not matched to a gene: 4. CDR1 and CDR2 from the germline V gene are MNHEY and SVGAGI. The CDR3 runs to 15 residues. The chain's CDR3 is CASSYSGDRAYEQYF. DNA of the CDR3: TGTGCCAGCAGTTACTCGGGTGACAGGGCCTACGAGCAGTACTTC.

About this clone itself: The same CDR3 arises from other DNA sequences in this sample as well. The CDR3 region has the DNA TGTGCCAGCAGCTTGGGTCTAGCGGGAGGTACCGGGGAGCTGTTTTTT. Translated: CASSLGLAGGTGELFF. The chain links TRBV5-6 to TRBJ2-2, with 11 bases lining up with TRBD2. V gave up 0 bases and J gave up 5 bases; unmatched junction bases: 3. The CDR3 has 16 residues. CDR1 and CDR2 from the germline V gene are SGHDT and YYEEEE.

V usage is TRBV11-2 and J usage is TRBJ2-1; possible D gene TRBD2, 5 bases. The V gene lost 1 base and the J gene lost 4 bases, with 11 bases spanning the gap. Per germline, CDR1 SGHAT and CDR2 FQNNGV. The CDR3 consists of 15 residues. CDR3 bases: TGTGCCAGCAGCTTAGTGTCTACGGGGTACAATGAGCAGTTCTTC. The encoded protein is CASSLVSTGYNEQFF.

The V gene is TRBV23-1, the J gene TRBJ1-5; weak D call: TRBD1 (5 bases). TRBV23-1 qualifies as an ORF whose function is uncertain. V was pared by 0 bases and J by 1 base, with 10 bases between. The CDR3 runs to 16 residues. This CDR3 reads CASSQSGQTSNQPQHF. CDR3 nucleotides: TGCGCCAGCAGTCAATCGGGGCAGACAAGCAATCAGCCCCAGCATTTT.